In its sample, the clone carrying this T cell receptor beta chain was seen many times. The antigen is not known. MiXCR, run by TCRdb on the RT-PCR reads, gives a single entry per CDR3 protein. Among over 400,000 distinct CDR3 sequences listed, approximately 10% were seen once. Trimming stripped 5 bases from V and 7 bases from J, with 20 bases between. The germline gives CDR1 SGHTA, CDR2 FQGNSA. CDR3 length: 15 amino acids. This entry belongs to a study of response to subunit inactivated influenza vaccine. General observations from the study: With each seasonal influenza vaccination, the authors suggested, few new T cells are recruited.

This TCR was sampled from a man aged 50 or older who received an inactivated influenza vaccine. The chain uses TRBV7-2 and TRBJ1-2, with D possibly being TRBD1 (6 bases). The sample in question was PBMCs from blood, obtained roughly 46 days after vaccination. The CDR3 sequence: CASSLRQVITGGYTF. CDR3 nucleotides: TGTGCCAGCAGCCTGCGACAGGTTATTACGGGTGGCTACACCTTC.